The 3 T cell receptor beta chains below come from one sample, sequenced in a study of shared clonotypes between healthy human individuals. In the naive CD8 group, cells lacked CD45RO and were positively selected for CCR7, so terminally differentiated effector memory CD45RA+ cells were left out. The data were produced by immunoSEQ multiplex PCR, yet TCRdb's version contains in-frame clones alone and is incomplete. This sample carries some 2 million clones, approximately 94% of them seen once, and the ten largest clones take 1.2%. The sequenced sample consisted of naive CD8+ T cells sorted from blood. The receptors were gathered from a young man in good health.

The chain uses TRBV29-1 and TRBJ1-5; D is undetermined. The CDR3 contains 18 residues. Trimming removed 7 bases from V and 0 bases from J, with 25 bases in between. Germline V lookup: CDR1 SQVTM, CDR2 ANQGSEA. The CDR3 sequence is CSAAPRDNTFFSNQPQHF. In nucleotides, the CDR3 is TGCAGCGCTGCACCCAGAGACAACACGTTTTTTAGCAATCAGCCCCAGCATTTT.

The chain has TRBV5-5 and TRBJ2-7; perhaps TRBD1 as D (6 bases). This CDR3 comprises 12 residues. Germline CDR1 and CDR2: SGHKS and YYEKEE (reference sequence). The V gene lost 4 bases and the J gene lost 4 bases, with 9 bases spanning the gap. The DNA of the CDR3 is TGTGCCAGCAGCCCGCAGGGGTACGAGCAGTACTTC. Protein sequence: CASSPQGYEQYF.

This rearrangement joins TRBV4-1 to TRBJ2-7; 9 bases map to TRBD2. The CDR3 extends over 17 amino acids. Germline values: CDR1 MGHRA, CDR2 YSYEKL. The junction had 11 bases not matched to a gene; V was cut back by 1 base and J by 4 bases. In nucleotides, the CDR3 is TGCGCCAGCAGCCAAGGGCTAGCGGGAAGAGGGTCTTACGAGCAGTACTTC. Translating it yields CASSQGLAGRGSYEQYF.